Listed below are T cell receptor beta chains from one sample, sequenced in a study of blood T cell repertoires in COVID-19. Clones were sequenced by immunoSEQ multiplex PCR, and TCRdb holds only the in-frame ones, with some missing. This table holds a few hundred thousand clones, roughly 87% found once. The sequencing input was peripheral blood. The receptors derive from a young man with active or convalescent COVID-19. Each CDR3 is given with its conserved first and last residue. A D gene is named only where the DNA matches it firmly. The size entry is marked missing in some rows and otherwise reads once, few, many or a size class.

TRBJ2-2,once,TRBV7-9,NA,CASSLVSGLGAGELFF,TGTGCCAGCAGCTTAGTGTCAGGACTTGGGGCCGGGGAGCTGTTTTTT
TRBJ2-1,once,TRBV4-3,TRBD1,CASSQTPGTGYDNEQFF,TGCGCCAGCAGCCAAACACCCGGGACAGGTTACGACAATGAGCAGTTCTTC
TRBJ2-3,NA,TRBV6-6,TRBD1,CASSWDRDSDTQYF,TGTGCCAGCAGTTGGGACAGGGATTCGGATACGCAGTATTTT
TRBJ2-7,NA,TRBV19,NA,CASSIDPRGGEQYF,TGTGCCAGTAGTATAGATCCGCGGGGAGGCGAGCAGTACTTC
TRBJ1-2,few,TRBV5-6,TRBD1,CASSTQGADGYTF,TGTGCCAGCAGCACGCAGGGGGCAGATGGCTACACCTTC
TRBJ2-1,NA,TRBV27,NA,CASKGEKAPYNEQFF,TGTGCCAGCAAAGGAGAGAAGGCCCCCTACAATGAGCAGTTCTTC
TRBJ2-7,NA,TRBV18,TRBD1,CASSPDRVSSHEQYF,TGTGCCAGCTCACCCGACAGGGTCAGTTCCCACGAGCAGTACTTC
TRBJ1-1,NA,TRBV6-5,TRBD1,CASRDRGGSRAFF,TGTGCCAGCAGGGACAGGGGGGGGTCGAGGGCTTTCTTT
TRBJ2-5,NA,TRBV7-9,NA,CASTLLFETQYF,TGTGCCAGCACCCTCCTTTTTGAGACCCAGTACTTC
TRBJ2-1,NA,TRBV6-5,TRBD2,CASGGVSYNEQFF,TGTGCCAGCGGGGGGGTCTCCTACAATGAGCAGTTCTTC
TRBJ2-2,NA,TRBV11-2,NA,CASSLVVSGELFF,TGTGCCAGCAGCTTAGTTGTCTCCGGGGAGCTGTTTTTT
TRBJ2-3,NA,TRBV20-1,NA,CSASSGVRTDTQYF,TGCAGTGCTAGTTCGGGAGTACGCACAGATACGCAGTATTTT
TRBJ1-6,NA,TRBV18,NA,CASSGLDNLHSPLHF,TGTGCCAGCTCAGGCTTGGACAACTTACACTCACCCCTCCACTTT
TRBJ2-7,NA,TRBV6-5,TRBD2,CASSLAGVSSYEQYF,TGTGCCAGCAGCCTAGCGGGAGTCTCCAGCTACGAGCAGTACTTC
TRBJ2-7,NA,TRBV7-9,NA,CASSPQGHTYEQYF,TGTGCCAGCAGCCCCCAGGGACATACCTACGAGCAGTACTTC
TRBJ1-6,NA,TRBV6-2/TRBV6-3,TRBD1,CASSKDDRGYSPLHF,TGTGCCAGCAGTAAGGATGACAGGGGGTATTCACCCCTCCACTTT
TRBJ2-7,NA,TRBV5-4,TRBD2,CASSSGLAGGSYEQYF,TGTGCCAGCAGCTCGGGACTAGCGGGTGGCTCCTACGAGCAGTACTTC
TRBJ2-7,NA,TRBV5-1,NA,CASSLGLGGLPLYEQYF,TGCGCCAGCAGCTTGGGGTTAGGCGGACTACCACTATACGAGCAGTACTTC
TRBJ1-6,NA,TRBV6-5,NA,CASSFRRVSPLHF,TGTGCCAGCAGTTTCAGGAGGGTTTCACCCCTCCACTTT
TRBJ2-7,NA,TRBV4-3,NA,CASSNSVTYEQYF,TGCGCCAGCAGCAATAGTGTTACCTACGAGCAGTACTTC
TRBJ2-4,NA,TRBV27,NA,CASSPGAKNIQYF,TGTGCCAGCAGTCCCGGGGCCAAAAACATTCAGTACTTC
TRBJ2-1,NA,TRBV6-1,TRBD2,CASSDPGLAYNEQFF,TGTGCCAGCAGTGATCCGGGACTAGCTTACAATGAGCAGTTCTTC
TRBJ1-3,NA,TRBV5-1,NA,CASSSWGPGNTIYF,TGCGCCAGCAGCTCATGGGGCCCTGGAAACACCATATATTTT
TRBJ1-4,NA,TRBV9,TRBD1,CASSTRTGVNEKLFF,TGTGCCAGCAGCACCCGGACAGGGGTAAATGAAAAACTGTTTTTT
TRBJ1-1,NA,TRBV7-6,NA,CASSRDSGKYGEAFF,TGTGCCAGCAGCCGGGACTCAGGGAAATACGGCGAAGCTTTCTTT
TRBJ2-1,NA,TRBV18,NA,CASSQETVDEQFF,TGTGCCAGCTCACAGGAGACGGTCGATGAGCAGTTCTTC
TRBJ2-2,NA,TRBV7-8,NA,CASSLWTELTQANTGELFF,TGTGCCAGCAGCCTTTGGACAGAGCTTACCCAAGCGAACACCGGGGAGCTGTTTTTT
TRBJ1-4,few,TRBV2,NA,CASSAGVGTNEKLFF,TGTGCCAGCAGTGCCGGGGTGGGAACTAATGAAAAACTGTTTTTT
TRBJ2-7,few,TRBV18,TRBD1,CASSRIRDRSTYEQYF,TGTGCCAGCTCACGGATCCGGGACAGGTCAACCTACGAGCAGTACTTC
TRBJ2-1,few,TRBV12-3/TRBV12-4,NA,CASSFVSQNEQFF,TGTGCCAGCAGTTTTGTTTCCCAGAATGAGCAGTTCTTC
TRBJ2-1,NA,TRBV19,TRBD2,CASKIGGINEQFF,TGTGCCAGTAAGATCGGGGGGATCAATGAGCAGTTCTTC
TRBJ1-1,NA,TRBV18,NA,CASSPAGKTEAFF,TGTGCCAGCTCCCCGGCGGGTAAAACTGAAGCTTTCTTT
TRBJ2-7,once,TRBV19,NA,CATTAGPYEQYF,TGTGCCACCACGGCGGGCCCATACGAGCAGTACTTC
TRBJ2-7,NA,TRBV9,TRBD2,CASSLAGTSGAYEQYF,TGTGCCAGCAGCCTCGCCGGGACTAGCGGGGCCTACGAGCAGTACTTC
TRBJ2-7,NA,TRBV7-9,NA,CASTSGTSSYEQYF,TGTGCCAGCACCTCCGGGACTTCCTCCTACGAGCAGTACTTC
TRBJ2-2,NA,TRBV4-1,NA,CASSPRVRTNTGELFF,TGCGCCAGCAGCCCGAGAGTACGAACGAACACCGGGGAGCTGTTTTTT
TRBJ2-3,NA,TRBV3-1/TRBV3-2,TRBD1,CASSQLTGTDTQYF,TGTGCCAGCAGCCAACTGACAGGGACAGATACGCAGTATTTT
TRBJ1-4,NA,TRBV19,NA,CASSPSASGPVNEKLFF,TGTGCCAGTAGTCCCTCGGCCAGCGGCCCGGTAAATGAAAAACTGTTTTTT
TRBJ1-3,NA,TRBV5-8,TRBD1,CASSRGTVVSGNTIYF,TGTGCCAGCAGCCGGGGGACAGTCGTCTCTGGAAACACCATATATTTT
TRBJ1-4,NA,TRBV9,TRBD1,CASSETGGRNEKLFF,TGTGCCAGCAGCGAAACAGGGGGCCGTAATGAAAAACTGTTTTTT
TRBJ2-7,NA,TRBV11-1,NA,CASSPLLEAHEQYF,TGTGCCAGCAGCCCACTACTAGAGGCGCACGAGCAGTACTTC